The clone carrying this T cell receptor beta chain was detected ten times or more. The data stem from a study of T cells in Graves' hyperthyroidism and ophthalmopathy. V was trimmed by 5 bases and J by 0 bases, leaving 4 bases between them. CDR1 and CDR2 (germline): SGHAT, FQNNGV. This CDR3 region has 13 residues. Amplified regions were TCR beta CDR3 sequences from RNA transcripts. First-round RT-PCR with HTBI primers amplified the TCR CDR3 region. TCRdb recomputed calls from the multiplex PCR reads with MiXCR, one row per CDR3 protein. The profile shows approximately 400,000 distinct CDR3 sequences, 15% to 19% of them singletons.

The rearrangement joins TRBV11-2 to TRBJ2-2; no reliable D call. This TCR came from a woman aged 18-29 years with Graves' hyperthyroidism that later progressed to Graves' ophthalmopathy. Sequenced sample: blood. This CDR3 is CASSPTNTGELFF. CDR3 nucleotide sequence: TGTGCCAGCAGCCCTACGAACACCGGGGAGCTGTTTTTT.